The 27 T cell receptor beta chains reported below all come from one sample, sequenced in a study of blood T cell repertoires in COVID-19. Measured with immunoSEQ multiplex PCR; TCRdb has only the in-frame clones, and not every one. The sample yields about 170,000 clones, about 87% seen once. The specimen was peripheral blood. The receptor set was obtained from a man between 60 and 75 years old with acute or convalescent COVID-19.

Here the CDR3 reads CASSLRGRGETQYF. The DNA of the CDR3 is TGTGCCAGCAGCTTAAGAGGGAGGGGAGAGACCCAGTACTTC. The chain uses TRBV7-3 and TRBJ2-5, with 7 nucleotides matching TRBD2. Germline trimming cut 1 base from V and 4 bases from J; bases unmatched to any gene: 3. Germline V gene data show CDR1 as SGHTA and CDR2 as FQGTGA. The CDR3 spans 14 residues.

The genes are TRBV10-3 and TRBJ1-5; D gene ambiguous. CDR1 and CDR2 from the germline V gene are ENHRY and SYGVKD. This CDR3 region has 16 residues. Trimming took 0 bases from V and 1 from J, leaving 10 bases between them. The CDR3 spells CAISESSLFSNQPQHF. CDR3 bases: TGTGCCATCAGTGAGTCTTCCCTTTTCAGCAATCAGCCCCAGCATTTT.

In its sample, this clone was seen once. The chain employs TRBV27 and TRBJ1-1; D gene uncertain. The CDR3 runs 13 residues. The germline gives CDR1 MNHEY, CDR2 SMNVEV (reference sequence). The V end lost 2 bases, the J end lost 1 base, and 5 bases lay between the germline ends. The CDR3 is CASSLIKNTEAFF. The CDR3 DNA reads as TGTGCCAGCAGTTTAATCAAGAACACTGAAGCTTTCTTT.

V and J are TRBV3-1 (or the pseudogene TRBV3-2) and TRBJ1-1, with 9 bases lining up with TRBD1. CDR3 length equals 14 residues. Per the germline V gene, CDR1 is LGHDT and CDR2 is YNNKEL (reference sequence). The junction had 5 bases not matched to a gene; V was cut back by 5 bases and J by 4 bases. The CDR3: CASSTGGGGTEAFF. The CDR3 bases are TGTGCCAGCAGCACAGGGGGCGGGGGCACTGAAGCTTTCTTT.

This clone appeared once. The chain has TRBV7-9 and TRBJ1-4; possible D gene TRBD1, 5 bases. This CDR3 is built from 15 residues. V lost 4 bases and J 1 base, leaving 10 bases between the germline ends. Germline V lookup: CDR1 SEHNR, CDR2 FQNEAQ (reference sequence). The CDR3, as DNA: TGTGCCAGCAGCTCCGGGGGGATAACTAATGAAAAACTGTTTTTT. Translation gives CASSSGGITNEKLFF.

The V gene is TRBV5-4, the J gene TRBJ1-6; D may be TRBD1 (6 bases). CDR3 length: 15 amino acids. V lost 2 bases, J lost 3 bases, and 9 bases lay in between. Germline-derived CDR1 and CDR2 are SGHNT and YYREEE (reference sequence). CDR3: CASSFAGDYNSPLHF. The CDR3 bases are TGTGCCAGCAGCTTTGCAGGGGACTATAATTCACCCCTCCACTTT.

The chain couples TRBV27 to TRBJ1-1; D perhaps matches TRBD1 (6 bases). CDR1 is MNHEY, CDR2 SMNVEV, per germline (reference sequence). The CDR3 has 15 residues. The V and J ends lost 8 bases and 3 bases respectively, with 19 bases between them. In DNA, the CDR3 is TGTGCCAGCTCCTTTCAGGGGTCTCGGGACACTGAAGCTTTCTTT. It encodes CASSFQGSRDTEAFF.

This chain links TRBV6-4 with TRBJ1-6, with TRBD1 identical over 7 bases. In germline, CDR1 is MRHNA, CDR2 SNTAGT. V trimming: 2 bases; J trimming: 7 bases; junction bases outside the gene matches: 2. The CDR3 length is 14 residues. CDR3 loop: CASSDKGANSPLHF. The CDR3 nucleotides are TGTGCCAGCAGTGACAAGGGGGCGAATTCACCCCTCCACTTT.

The chain joins TRBV10-2 to TRBJ2-3; unclear D gene. This CDR3 is 15 amino acids long. Germline V gives CDR1 WSHSY, CDR2 SAAADI. V was trimmed by 2 bases and J by 1 base, leaving 10 bases between them. For the CDR3, the DNA is TGCGCCAGCAGTGAGGGGCGCTTACGCACAGATACGCAGTATTTT. This codes for CASSEGRLRTDTQYF.

The chain employs TRBV19 and TRBJ1-5; D call uncertain. This CDR3 contains 14 residues. V gave up 7 bases and J gave up 3 bases, with 13 bases separating them. Looked up from germline, CDR1 is LNHDA and CDR2 is SQIVND (reference sequence). CDR3 DNA sequence: TGTGCCAGTACTAGCCAAGGGTACAATCAGCCCCAGCATTTT. Translation gives CASTSQGYNQPQHF.

This chain connects TRBV6-5 to TRBJ1-5; TRBD1 agrees at 7 bases. J lost 5 bases, V lost 5 bases, and 9 bases had no gene match. Germline loops: CDR1 MNHEY, CDR2 SVGAGI. This CDR3 is built from 15 residues. The CDR3 nucleotides are TGTGCCAGCAGTCCCGGGACAGCGGGCTATCAGCCCCAGCATTTT. It is translated as CASSPGTAGYQPQHF.

The genes are TRBV19 and TRBJ1-3; TRBD1 agrees at 7 bases. CDR1 is LNHDA and CDR2 is SQIVND in the germline V gene (reference sequence). This CDR3 is built from 14 residues. After removal of 6 bases from V and 2 bases from J, the junction contained 4 bases not matched to a gene. CDR3 sequence (DNA): TGTGCCAGTAGGGCCCAGGGGGCTGGAAACACCATATATTTT. This gives the protein CASRAQGAGNTIYF.

The chain joins TRBV9 to TRBJ2-1; possible D gene TRBD1, 6 bases. This CDR3 has 11 amino acids. CDR1 is SGDLS and CDR2 is YYNGEE in the germline V gene. Trimming pared 2 bases from V and 10 bases from J, leaving 7 bases between. CDR3 sequence reads: CASSVGQEQFF. The CDR3 region has the DNA TGTGCCAGCAGCGTTGGACAGGAGCAGTTCTTC.

The V and J genes are TRBV6-5 and TRBJ2-1; TRBD2 matches 12 bases. V trimming: 4 bases; J trimming: 2 bases; junction bases outside the gene matches: 3. Looked up from germline, CDR1 is MNHEY and CDR2 is SVGAGI. The CDR3 consists of 16 residues. The CDR3 nucleotides are TGTGCCAGCAGTTCCGCTAGCGGGGGGGCCTACAATGAGCAGTTCTTC. Its translation is CASSSASGGAYNEQFF.

J is TRBJ1-3 and V is TRBV13; D remains ambiguous. CDR3 length: 15 amino acids. Germline CDR1 is PRHDT and CDR2 is FYEKMQ (reference sequence). Between the trimmed V and J ends, which lost 2 bases and 2 bases, there was a span of 10 bases. CDR3 sequence: CASSLSTLPGNTIYF. The DNA of the CDR3 is TGTGCCAGCAGCTTATCTACGCTCCCTGGAAACACCATATATTTT.

The J gene is TRBJ1-6, the V gene TRBV5-5; 8 nucleotides align to TRBD1. The CDR3 runs to 16 residues. Germline V CDR1 and CDR2: SGHKS, YYEKEE (reference sequence). The V gene end was trimmed by 1 base and the J gene end by 7 bases; junction bases not matched to a gene: 7. The chain's CDR3 is CASSLMRAGGNSPLHF. The CDR3 DNA is TGTGCCAGCAGCTTGATGCGAGCAGGGGGCAATTCACCCCTCCACTTT. The full variable domain, completed using reference TRBV5-5 and TRBJ1-6, is DAGVTQSPTHLIKTRGQQVTLRCSPISGHKSVSWYQQVLGQGPQFIFQYYEKEERGRGNFPDRFSARQFPNYSSELNVNALLLGDSALYLCASSLMRAGGNSPLHFGNGTRLTVT.

V gene TRBV10-3 combines with J gene TRBJ1-5; unclear D gene. The CDR3 extends over 13 amino acids. Trimming removed 2 bases at V and 7 bases at J, with 9 bases between. Germline V gives CDR1 ENHRY, CDR2 SYGVKD. DNA for the CDR3: TGTGCCATCAGTGAGACTGAAGAGCAGCCCCAGCATTTT. This translates into CAISETEEQPQHF.

This clone is a singleton in its sample. The chain recombines TRBV10-3 with TRBJ1-2; maybe TRBD1 (5 bases). The ends were cut back, 3 bases at V and 5 bases at J, with 16 bases in the middle. The germline V gene encodes CDR1 ENHRY and CDR2 SYGVKD. This CDR3 region has 15 residues. CDR3 sequence: CAISEKTVSPYGYTF. For the CDR3, the DNA is TGTGCCATCAGTGAAAAGACAGTTTCCCCATATGGCTACACCTTC.

This sequence joins TRBV12-5 and TRBJ1-4; D not certain. The ends were cut back, 6 bases at V and 8 bases at J, with 16 bases in the middle. The CDR3 loop spans 14 amino acids. The germline CDR1 and CDR2 sequences are LGHNT and FRNRAP. The CDR3 bases are TGTGCTAGTGGACAGTCGGGGTTTCGAGAAAAACTGTTTTTT. Its translation is CASGQSGFREKLFF.

The CDR3 is CASSKGLAGVGSYNEQFF. CDR3 DNA sequence: TGCGCCAGCAGCAAAGGACTAGCGGGAGTAGGATCCTACAATGAGCAGTTCTTC. The V gene is TRBV5-1, the J gene TRBJ2-1; 13 bases line up with TRBD2. CDR1 and CDR2 (germline): SGHRS, YFSETQ. This CDR3 is built from 18 residues. The trim removed 4 bases at V and 1 base at J, leaving 8 bases unmatched.

This chain joins TRBV5-4 and TRBJ1-2; TRBD1 matches 7 bases. V dropped 0 bases and J dropped 0; count of bases not matched to a gene: 5. Germline V gives CDR1 SGHNT, CDR2 YYREEE (reference sequence). This CDR3 contains 16 residues. CDR3 bases: TGTGCCAGCAGCTTGGAGGGGGCGCGGACTAACTATGGCTACACCTTC. Amino acids: CASSLEGARTNYGYTF.

The chain couples TRBV24-1 to TRBJ1-1, with D possibly being TRBD1 (5 bases). This CDR3 comprises 13 residues. V dropped 3 bases and J dropped 9 bases, with 13 bases sitting between them. CDR1 KGHDR and CDR2 SFDVKD come from the germline V gene. The CDR3 protein is CATSDISTAQAFF. CDR3 sequence (DNA): TGTGCCACCAGTGATATTTCGACAGCTCAAGCTTTCTTT.

The chain recombines TRBV5-1 with TRBJ1-4; 9 nucleotides align to TRBD1. V trimming: 0 bases; J trimming: 5 bases; junction bases outside the gene matches: 5. This CDR3 contains 16 residues. Germline CDR1 SGHRS, CDR2 YFSETQ. This chain's CDR3 is CASSLDSGTGNEKLFF. CDR3 in DNA: TGCGCCAGCAGCTTGGACTCCGGGACAGGGAATGAAAAACTGTTTTTT. Filled out from reference TRBV5-1 and TRBJ1-4, the complete variable domain reads KAGVTQTPRYLIKTRGQQVTLSCSPISGHRSVSWYQQTPGQGLQFLFEYFSETQRNKGNFPGRFSGRQFSNSRSEMNVSTLELGDSALYLCASSLDSGTGNEKLFFGSGTQLSVL.

The chain employs TRBV12-5 and TRBJ1-5; tentative D call: TRBD1 (6 bases). The CDR3 is made up of 17 amino acids. Germline V gives CDR1 LGHNT, CDR2 FRNRAP. V lost 1 base, J lost 1 base, and 14 bases lay in between. CDR3 DNA sequence: TGTGCTAGTGGTTTGGCCGCGGGGGGCGGAAGCAATCAGCCCCAGCATTTT. Its translation is CASGLAAGGGSNQPQHF.

The V and J genes are TRBV29-1 and TRBJ1-2, with D perhaps matching TRBD1 (5 bases). The CDR3 is 13 residues long. The ends were cut back, 3 bases at V and 6 bases at J, with 14 bases in the middle. Germline lookup yields CDR1 SQVTM and CDR2 ANQGSEA. The CDR3: CSVDLRGGDGYTF. The CDR3 nucleotides are TGCAGCGTTGACCTTCGGGGCGGGGATGGCTACACCTTC.

This chain connects TRBV14 to TRBJ1-1; TRBD1 aligns across 8 bases. CDR1 is SGHDN, CDR2 FVKESK, per germline. V gave up 1 base and J gave up 3 bases; unmatched junction bases: 7. The CDR3 extends over 16 amino acids. The CDR3 region is CASSQAVPGGHTEAFF. Here the CDR3 DNA reads TGTGCCAGCAGCCAAGCAGTTCCAGGGGGCCACACTGAAGCTTTCTTT.

The CDR3 protein is CSVPSRDRGPQAFF. In DNA, the CDR3 is TGCAGCGTGCCCAGCCGGGACAGGGGCCCCCAAGCTTTCTTT. The chain combines TRBV29-1 with TRBJ1-1; 10 nucleotides match TRBD1. Losses at the gene ends were 6 bases for V and 9 bases for J; bases not matched to a gene: 13. CDR1 is SQVTM and CDR2 is ANQGSEA in the germline V gene. The CDR3 extends over 14 amino acids.